The 24 T cell receptor beta chains reported below all come from one sample, sequenced in a study of identical twins. In TCRdb, the 5' RACE reads were re-called with MiXCR into one record per CDR3 protein. Of hundreds of thousands of distinct CDR3 sequences listed, about 20% are singletons. The same data also contributed to another study, on T cells expressing NK-cell markers.

Sequenced: PBMCs. These receptors were obtained from a woman aged 18 to 35 in good health.

The sample holds many counts of this clonotype. The V gene is TRBV6-5, the J gene TRBJ2-7, with 9 bases lining up with TRBD1. V lost 4 bases to trimming and J lost 5 bases; unmatched junction nucleotides: 9. The CDR3 runs 15 residues. Germline CDR1 and CDR2: MNHEY and SVGAGI. The CDR3 protein is CASSLSQGQGNEQYF. The CDR3 DNA reads TGTGCCAGCAGTTTAAGTCAGGGACAGGGTAACGAGCAGTACTTC.

V and J are TRBV10-3 and TRBJ1-6; weak D call: TRBD1 (5 bases). The CDR3 has 15 amino acids. Germline-derived CDR1 and CDR2 are ENHRY and SYGVKD. V was trimmed by 2 bases and J by 7 bases, leaving 12 bases between them. CDR3 amino acids: CAISENRGSNSPLHF. CDR3 nucleotides: TGTGCCATCAGTGAGAATCGGGGGTCGAATTCACCCCTCCACTTT.

This chain uses TRBV6-1 with TRBJ2-5; TRBD1 agrees at 7 bases. Unmatched junction bases numbered 9, after V lost 4 bases and J lost 7 bases. The CDR3 has 14 amino acids. Looked up from germline, CDR1 is MNHNS and CDR2 is SASEGT. The CDR3 bases are TGTGCCAGCAGTGGCGAGACAGGGAGTGGGACCCAGTACTTC. Protein: CASSGETGSGTQYF.

The chain links TRBV20-1 to TRBJ1-3; perhaps TRBD1 as D (5 bases). Germline V gene data show CDR1 as DFQATT and CDR2 as SNEGSKA (reference sequence). Trimming removed 3 bases at V and 6 bases at J, with 15 bases between. This CDR3 region has 14 residues. In DNA, the CDR3 is TGCAGTGCTAGCGGGGCAGGGCTGGAAAACACCATATATTTT. Protein: CSASGAGLENTIYF.

This clonotype was observed a handful of times. This chain links TRBV6-1 with TRBJ2-1, with no clear D. CDR1 is MNHNS, CDR2 SASEGT, per germline. This CDR3 comprises 15 residues. Trimming shortened V by 6 bases and J by 0 bases, and 12 bases separated the two germline ends. CDR3 sequence (DNA): TGTGCCAGCAGCCTCCGCGCTAGCTCCTACAATGAGCAGTTCTTC. Its translation is CASSLRASSYNEQFF.

This clonotype occurred many times. V gene TRBV27 combines with J gene TRBJ2-1; D unresolved. Germline CDR1 MNHEY, CDR2 SMNVEV (reference sequence). CDR3 length: 11 residues. Trimming took off 5 bases at V and 15 bases at J, with 14 bases between the two ends. CDR3 loop: CASSADHGLFF. The CDR3 DNA reads TGTGCCAGCAGTGCCGACCACGGGCTGTTCTTC.

The chain combines TRBV6-2 or TRBV6-3 with TRBJ2-1; 11 bases match TRBD2. In germline, CDR1 is MNHEY, CDR2 SVGEGT. The length of the CDR3 is 16 residues. Trimming at V came to 3 bases and at J to 4 bases, leaving 5 bases not matched to a gene. In nucleotides, the CDR3 is TGTGCCAGCAGTTATTCACTAGCGGGAGTGTACAATGAGCAGTTCTTC. Protein sequence: CASSYSLAGVYNEQFF.

V and J are TRBV5-1 and TRBJ2-1; D is unclear. This CDR3 is built from 13 residues. V was pared by 4 bases and J by 3 bases, with 8 bases between. The germline CDR1 and CDR2 sequences are SGHRS and YFSETQ. CDR3 nucleotides: TGCGCCAGCAGCGTTGACAACTACAATGAGCAGTTCTTC. Amino acid sequence: CASSVDNYNEQFF.

The chain employs TRBV12-3 or TRBV12-4 and TRBJ2-7, with a tentative D call TRBD1 (6 bases). Trimming took off 2 bases at V and 3 bases at J, with 11 bases between the two ends. This CDR3 has 14 amino acids. The CDR3 bases are TGTGCCAGCAGTTTACAACTACAGGGCTACGAGCAGTACTTC. This gives the protein CASSLQLQGYEQYF.

This clonotype was counted a few times. The V call is TRBV11-2, the J call TRBJ2-5; D may be TRBD1 (6 bases). Trimming removed 1 base from V and 4 bases from J, with 10 bases in between. The germline gives CDR1 SGHAT, CDR2 FQNNGV. The CDR3 has 14 residues. CDR3 DNA sequence: TGTGCCAGCAGCTTAGGACAGGTGGGAGAGACCCAGTACTTC. Its translation: CASSLGQVGETQYF.

This clonotype was detected only once. Given a much more abundant clone one base away, this may be a read error. The chain combines TRBV12-3 or TRBV12-4 with TRBJ1-1; TRBD1 aligns across 8 bases. With V trimmed by 8 bases and J by 5 bases, 10 bases remained unmatched. The CDR3 loop spans 14 amino acids. The CDR3 reads CASGPTGVATEAFF. The CDR3 DNA reads as TGTGCCAGCGGTCCGACAGGGGTAGCGACTGAAGCTTTCTTT.

This clonotype was counted many times. V and J are TRBV12-3 or TRBV12-4 and TRBJ1-5; the D gene is possibly TRBD1 (5 bases). The CDR3 extends over 13 amino acids. Trimming pared 3 bases from V and 4 bases from J, leaving 7 bases between. CDR3 coding DNA: TGTGCCAGCAGTTTGACAGAAAATCAGCCCCAGCATTTT. Its protein is CASSLTENQPQHF.

This chain uses TRBV9 with TRBJ2-3; 7 bases are shared with TRBD2. CDR1 and CDR2 (germline): SGDLS, YYNGEE. J gave up 1 base and V 1 base, and 6 bases lay outside the gene matches. This CDR3 has 16 amino acids. The CDR3 is CASSVSRGDGTDTQYF. The CDR3 DNA follows: TGTGCCAGCAGCGTATCTCGGGGGGACGGCACAGATACGCAGTATTTT.

Written as DNA, the CDR3 is TGTGCCAGCAGCTTACGATTCCGGGGAGAGAATGGTGGGGCCAACGTCCTGACTTTC. This encodes CASSLRFRGENGGANVLTF. The rearrangement joins TRBV7-8 to TRBJ2-6; maybe TRBD2 (5 bases). The CDR3 length is 19 residues. CDR1 SGHVS and CDR2 FQNEAQ come from the germline V gene. Trimming cost V 2 bases and J 3 bases, with 20 bases left between them.

The chain joins TRBV10-3 to TRBJ2-1; 9 bases line up with TRBD1. The CDR3 sequence is 11 residues long. The junction had 4 bases not matched to a gene; V was cut back by 11 bases and J by 8 bases. Germline values: CDR1 ENHRY, CDR2 SYGVKD. This CDR3 reads CALGQGDEQFF. CDR3 nucleotide sequence: TGTGCCCTGGGACAGGGCGATGAGCAGTTCTTC.

V and J are TRBV7-2 and TRBJ2-3; D is unresolved. Trimming left V 4 bases short and J 1 base short, with 12 bases between. The germline V gene has CDR1 SGHTA and CDR2 FQGNSA. The CDR3 covers 15 residues. CDR3 in DNA: TGTGCCAGCAGCTCATCAGCCGCAGGCACAGATACGCAGTATTTT. Its translation is CASSSSAAGTDTQYF.

This clonotype has just a few counts. DNA for the CDR3: TGCGCCAGCAGCCCGGGGACTAACACAGATACGCAGTATTTT. Translation gives CASSPGTNTDTQYF. The rearrangement links TRBV5-1 to TRBJ2-3, with 7 bases lining up with TRBD2. J lost 2 bases, V lost 4 bases, and 4 bases had no gene match. Per the germline V gene, CDR1 is SGHRS and CDR2 is YFSETQ. CDR3 size: 14 residues.

The rearrangement joins TRBV12-3 or TRBV12-4 to TRBJ2-2; 7 positions agree with TRBD1. The CDR3 sequence is 14 residues long. The trim removed 10 bases at V and 3 bases at J, leaving 8 bases unmatched. The CDR3 coding sequence is TGTGCCACCCAGCCGGGACAGTACACCGGGGAGCTGTTTTTT. Protein: CATQPGQYTGELFF.

This chain connects TRBV12-3 or TRBV12-4 to TRBJ2-7; TRBD1 matches 7 bases. The CDR3 has 12 amino acids. V gave up 8 bases and J gave up 6 bases; unmatched junction bases: 7. DNA of the CDR3: TGTGCCAGCGGATACAGGGGCACCGAGCAGTACTTC. It translates to CASGYRGTEQYF.

This clonotype has just a few counts. At one of its ends the junction is not consistent with the germline gene, which may arise from a read error. This chain joins TRBV5-1 and TRBJ2-7; 9 bases are shared with TRBD1. In germline, CDR1 is SGHRS, CDR2 YFSETQ. The CDR3 totals 14 residues. As DNA, the CDR3 is TGCGCCAGCAGCAAACAAGACAGGGGGGGAAGTCGGAACTTC. Amino acids: CASSKQDRGGSRNF.

The chain couples TRBV6-1 to TRBJ2-2; D might be TRBD2 (5 bases). V lost 6 bases and J 5 bases, leaving 13 bases between the germline ends. The V gene's germline CDR1 is MNHNS and CDR2 SASEGT. This CDR3 spans 14 amino acids. The CDR3 loop is CASRQLVRTGELFF. The CDR3 region has the DNA TGTGCCAGCAGGCAACTAGTTCGAACCGGGGAGCTGTTTTTT.

With regard to this clonotype: A much larger clone lies one base from this, so it may be a read error. The chain recombines TRBV9 with TRBJ2-3; D ambiguous. CDR1 is SGDLS, CDR2 YYNGEE, per germline. Deletions cut 1 base from V and 5 bases from J, with 5 bases between. This CDR3 contains 12 residues. The CDR3 protein is CASSVMGDTQYF. The CDR3 region has the DNA TGTGCCAGCAGCGTAATGGGAGATACGCAGTATTTT.

The gene calls are TRBV4-2 and TRBJ2-5; TRBD2 matches at 7 bases. Losses at the gene ends were 4 bases for V and 3 bases for J; bases not matched to a gene: 8. CDR1 LGHNA and CDR2 YNFKEQ come from the germline V gene. This CDR3 has 15 amino acids. CDR3 in amino acids: CASSRGPSGEETQYF. In nucleotides, the CDR3 is TGTGCCAGCAGCCGGGGTCCGAGCGGGGAAGAGACCCAGTACTTC.

This clonotype was counted at least ten times. The V and J genes are TRBV27 and TRBJ2-4; possibly TRBD2 for D (5 bases). Germline CDR1 is MNHEY and CDR2 is SMNVEV (reference sequence). This CDR3 has 15 residues. The germline V and J ends were trimmed by 3 bases and 0 bases, with 9 bases remaining between them. The CDR3 DNA reads TGTGCCAGCAGTTTTTTTGGAGGAGCCAAAAACATTCAGTACTTC. Protein sequence: CASSFFGGAKNIQYF.